Following are 9 T cell receptor beta chains from one sample sequenced in a study of blood T cell repertoires in COVID-19. Sequenced by immunoSEQ multiplex PCR; TCRdb stores in-frame clones only, minus some. The table shows 210,000 or so clones, with 85% to 90% occurring only once. The source material was peripheral blood. The receptors come from a man between 18 and 29 years old with active or convalescent COVID-19.

This clone was counted between two and nine times. V usage is TRBV7-9 and J usage is TRBJ2-7; 9 bases match TRBD1. This CDR3 has 15 residues. CDR1 and CDR2 from the germline V gene are SEHNR and FQNEAQ (reference sequence). Trimming took 5 bases from V and 2 from J; bases not matched to a gene: 7. The CDR3 here is CASSPLDRGTYEQYF. CDR3 coding DNA: TGTGCCAGCAGCCCGCTGGACAGGGGAACCTACGAGCAGTACTTC.

This clone showed up just once. CDR3 sequence (DNA): TGTGCCAGCAGCGTAGGACAGCAACTCGGCTATGGCTACACCTTC. It is translated as CASSVGQQLGYGYTF. This chain joins TRBV9 and TRBJ1-2, with D tentatively TRBD1 (5 bases). CDR1 is SGDLS, CDR2 YYNGEE, per germline. V lost 0 bases and J 4 bases, leaving 13 bases between the germline ends. There are 15 residues in the CDR3.

The table lists this clone with a count of one. The CDR3 reads CASSLGREGGYTF. The CDR3 region has the DNA TGTGCCAGCAGCTTAGGCAGGGAAGGAGGCTACACCTTC. This chain links TRBV7-2 with TRBJ1-2, with D perhaps TRBD1 (5 bases). Germline V gene data show CDR1 as SGHTA and CDR2 as FQGNSA. The CDR3 has 13 residues. Trimming pared 1 base from V and 8 bases from J, leaving 11 bases between.

This chain uses TRBV20-1 with TRBJ1-1, with unresolved D. The CDR3 is made up of 11 amino acids. Per germline, CDR1 DFQATT and CDR2 SNEGSKA (reference sequence). V was clipped by 0 bases and J by 7 bases, with 6 bases between them. The CDR3 sequence is CSARDSLEAFF. CDR3 sequence (DNA): TGCAGTGCTAGAGACAGTCTTGAAGCTTTCTTT.

This clone appeared a few times. The chain joins TRBV2 to TRBJ2-1, with a tentative D call TRBD2 (5 bases). This CDR3 is built from 13 residues. Deletions cut 1 base from V and 11 bases from J, with 12 bases between. From germline, CDR1 is SNHLY and CDR2 FYNNEI. Written as DNA, the CDR3 is TGTGCCAGCAGTGAAGTTTCGGGATTCCAGCAGTTCTTC. Amino acids: CASSEVSGFQQFF.

This rearrangement joins TRBV18 to TRBJ1-2; tentative D call: TRBD1 (5 bases). CDR1 KGHSH and CDR2 LQKENI come from the germline V gene. The CDR3 length is 12 residues. Trimming stripped 3 bases from V and 7 bases from J, with 9 bases between. DNA for the CDR3: TGTGCCAGCTCACCCCAGGGAGGTGGCTACACCTTC. This encodes CASSPQGGGYTF.

This chain connects TRBV5-4 to TRBJ2-1; tentative D call: TRBD1 (5 bases). This CDR3 contains 16 residues. CDR1 is SGHNT and CDR2 is YYREEE in the germline V gene (reference sequence). V lost 0 bases and J 7 bases, leaving 17 bases between the germline ends. The CDR3 here is CASSLGPGRDRNEQFF. The DNA of the CDR3 is TGTGCCAGCAGCTTGGGCCCAGGGCGTGATCGGAATGAGCAGTTCTTC.

This chain joins TRBV28 and TRBJ1-5; the D is unclear. Germline lookup yields CDR1 MDHEN and CDR2 SYDVKM. V was trimmed by 6 bases and J by 5 bases, leaving 14 bases between them. The CDR3 has 14 amino acids. Here the CDR3 reads CASSWAGLDQPQHF. CDR3 DNA sequence: TGTGCCAGCAGCTGGGCGGGGTTGGATCAGCCCCAGCATTTT.

CDR3 in DNA: TGTGCCAGCAAGTCGGTCTCTGGAAACACCATATATTTT. It codes for CASKSVSGNTIYF. The chain uses TRBV2 and TRBJ1-3; D unclear. The CDR3 totals 13 residues. V lost 7 bases and J lost 0, with 7 bases in between. Germline assignment: CDR1 SNHLY and CDR2 FYNNEI.